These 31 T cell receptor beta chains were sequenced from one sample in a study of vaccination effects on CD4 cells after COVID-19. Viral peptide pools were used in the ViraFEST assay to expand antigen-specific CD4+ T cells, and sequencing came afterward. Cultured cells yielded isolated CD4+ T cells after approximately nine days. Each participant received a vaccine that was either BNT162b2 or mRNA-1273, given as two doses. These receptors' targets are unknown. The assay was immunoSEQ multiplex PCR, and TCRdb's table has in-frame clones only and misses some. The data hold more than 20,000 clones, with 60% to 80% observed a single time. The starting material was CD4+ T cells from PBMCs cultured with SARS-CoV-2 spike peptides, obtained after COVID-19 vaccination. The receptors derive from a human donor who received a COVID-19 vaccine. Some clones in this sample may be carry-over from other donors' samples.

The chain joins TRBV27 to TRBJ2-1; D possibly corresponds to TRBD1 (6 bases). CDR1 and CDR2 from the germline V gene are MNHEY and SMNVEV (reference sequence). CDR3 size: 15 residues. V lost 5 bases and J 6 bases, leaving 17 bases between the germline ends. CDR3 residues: CASSSQGHYFNEQFF. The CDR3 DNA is TGTGCCAGCAGTAGTCAGGGGCATTACTTCAATGAGCAGTTCTTC.

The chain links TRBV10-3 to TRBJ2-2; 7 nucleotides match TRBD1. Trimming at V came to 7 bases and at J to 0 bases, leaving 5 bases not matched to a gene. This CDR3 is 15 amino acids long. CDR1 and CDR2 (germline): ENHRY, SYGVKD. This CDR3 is CAIKGQAANTGELFF. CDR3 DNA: TGTGCCATCAAAGGACAGGCAGCGAACACCGGGGAGCTGTTTTTT.

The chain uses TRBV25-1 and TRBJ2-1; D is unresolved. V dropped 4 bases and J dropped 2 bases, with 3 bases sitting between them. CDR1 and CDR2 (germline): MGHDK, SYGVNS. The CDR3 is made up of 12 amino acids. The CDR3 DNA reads TGTGCCAGCAGTGGGACCTACAATGAGCAGTTCTTC. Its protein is CASSGTYNEQFF.

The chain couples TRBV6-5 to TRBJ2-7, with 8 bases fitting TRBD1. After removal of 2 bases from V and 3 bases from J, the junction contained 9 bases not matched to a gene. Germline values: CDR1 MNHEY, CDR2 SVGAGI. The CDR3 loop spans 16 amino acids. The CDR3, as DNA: TGTGCCAGCAGTTACCGTGGACAGGGCCTCAACTACGAGCAGTACGTC. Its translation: CASSYRGQGLNYEQYV.

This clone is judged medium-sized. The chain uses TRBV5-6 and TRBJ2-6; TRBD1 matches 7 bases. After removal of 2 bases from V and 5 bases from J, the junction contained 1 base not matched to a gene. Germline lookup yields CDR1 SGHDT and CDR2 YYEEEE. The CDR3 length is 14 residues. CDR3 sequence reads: CASSLGGWANVLTF. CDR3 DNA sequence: TGTGCCAGCAGCTTAGGGGGCTGGGCCAACGTCCTGACTTTC. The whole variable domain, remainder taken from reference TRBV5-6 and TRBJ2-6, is DAGVTQSPTHLIKTRGQQVTLRCSPKSGHDTVSWYQQALGQGPQFIFQYYEEEERQRGNFPDRFSGHQFPNYSSELNVNALLLGDSALYLCASSLGGWANVLTFGAGSRLTVL.

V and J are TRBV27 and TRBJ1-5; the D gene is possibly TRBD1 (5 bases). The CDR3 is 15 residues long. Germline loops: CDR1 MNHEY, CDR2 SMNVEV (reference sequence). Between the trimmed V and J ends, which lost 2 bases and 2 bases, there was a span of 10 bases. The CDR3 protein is CASSLRDAGNQPQHF. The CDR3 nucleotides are TGTGCCAGCAGTTTACGGGACGCCGGCAATCAGCCCCAGCATTTT.

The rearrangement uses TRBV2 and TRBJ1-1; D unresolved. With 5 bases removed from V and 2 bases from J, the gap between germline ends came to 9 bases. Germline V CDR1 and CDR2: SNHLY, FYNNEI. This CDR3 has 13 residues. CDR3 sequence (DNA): TGTGCCAGCAGTCAACAGCCTAACACTGAAGCTTTCTTT. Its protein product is CASSQQPNTEAFF.

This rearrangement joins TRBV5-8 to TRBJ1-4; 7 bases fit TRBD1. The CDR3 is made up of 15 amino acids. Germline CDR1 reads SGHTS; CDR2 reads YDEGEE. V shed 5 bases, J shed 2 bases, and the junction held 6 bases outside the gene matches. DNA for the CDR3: TGTGCCAGCAGATACCAGACAGGGACTAATGAAAAACTGTTTTTT. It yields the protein CASRYQTGTNEKLFF.

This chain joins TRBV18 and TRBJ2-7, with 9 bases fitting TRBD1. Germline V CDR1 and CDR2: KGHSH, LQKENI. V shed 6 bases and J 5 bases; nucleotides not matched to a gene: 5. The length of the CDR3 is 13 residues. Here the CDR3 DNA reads TGTGCCAGCTCGTCCGGGACAGGGAACGAGCAGTACGTC. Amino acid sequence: CASSSGTGNEQYV.

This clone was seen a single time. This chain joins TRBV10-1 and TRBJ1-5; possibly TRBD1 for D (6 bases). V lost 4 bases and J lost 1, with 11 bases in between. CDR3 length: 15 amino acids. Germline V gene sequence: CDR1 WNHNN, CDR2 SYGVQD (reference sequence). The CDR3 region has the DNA TGCGCCAGCAGTGTCACAGGGTTCAGCAATCAGCCCCAGCATTTT. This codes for CASSVTGFSNQPQHF.

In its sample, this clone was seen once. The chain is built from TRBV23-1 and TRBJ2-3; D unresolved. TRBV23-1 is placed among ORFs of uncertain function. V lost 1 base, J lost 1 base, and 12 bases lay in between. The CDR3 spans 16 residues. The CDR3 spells CASSQLGWSRTDTQYF. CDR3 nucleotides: TGCGCCAGCAGTCAATTAGGGTGGTCCCGCACAGATACGCAGTATTTT.

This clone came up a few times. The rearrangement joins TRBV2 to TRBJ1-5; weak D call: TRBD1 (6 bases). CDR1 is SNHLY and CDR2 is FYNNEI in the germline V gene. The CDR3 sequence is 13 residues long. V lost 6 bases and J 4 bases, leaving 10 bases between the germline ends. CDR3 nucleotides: TGTGCCAGCAGGTTAAGGGGGAATCAGCCCCAGCATTTT. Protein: CASRLRGNQPQHF.

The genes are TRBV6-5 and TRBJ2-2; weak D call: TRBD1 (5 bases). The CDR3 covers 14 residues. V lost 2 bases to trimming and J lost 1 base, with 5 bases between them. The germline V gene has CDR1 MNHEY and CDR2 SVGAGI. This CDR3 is CASSYRGNTGELFF. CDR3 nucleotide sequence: TGTGCCAGCAGTTACAGGGGGAACACCGGGGAGCTGTTTTTT.

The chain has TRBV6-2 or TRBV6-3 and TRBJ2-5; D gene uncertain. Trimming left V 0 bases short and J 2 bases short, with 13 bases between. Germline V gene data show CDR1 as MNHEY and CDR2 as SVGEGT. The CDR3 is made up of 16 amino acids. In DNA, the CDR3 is TGTGCCAGCAGTTACTCGGCACTACACCAGCAAGAGACCCAGTACTTC. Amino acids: CASSYSALHQQETQYF.

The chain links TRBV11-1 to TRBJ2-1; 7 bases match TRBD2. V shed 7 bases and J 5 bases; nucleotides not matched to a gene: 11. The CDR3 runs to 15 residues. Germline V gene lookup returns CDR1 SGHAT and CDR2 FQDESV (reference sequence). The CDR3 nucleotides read TGTGCCAGCACAGCGGGGCAGGGACGGAACAATGAGCAGTTCTTC. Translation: CASTAGQGRNNEQFF.

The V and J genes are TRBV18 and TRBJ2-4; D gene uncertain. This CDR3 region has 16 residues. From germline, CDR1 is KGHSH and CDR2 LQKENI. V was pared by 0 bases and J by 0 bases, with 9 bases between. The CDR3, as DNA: TGTGCCAGCTCACCACCTATCGAGCAAGCCAAAAACATTCAGTACTTC. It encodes CASSPPIEQAKNIQYF.

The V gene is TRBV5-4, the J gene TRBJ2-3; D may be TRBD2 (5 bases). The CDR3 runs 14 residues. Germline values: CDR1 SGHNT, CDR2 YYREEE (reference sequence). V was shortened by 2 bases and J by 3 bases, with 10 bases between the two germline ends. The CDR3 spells CASSLGLGTDTQYF. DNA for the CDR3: TGTGCCAGCAGCTTAGGACTGGGGACAGATACGCAGTATTTT.

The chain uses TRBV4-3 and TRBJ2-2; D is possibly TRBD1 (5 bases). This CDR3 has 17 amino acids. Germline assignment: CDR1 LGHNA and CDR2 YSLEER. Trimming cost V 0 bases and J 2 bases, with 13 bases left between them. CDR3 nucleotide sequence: TGCGCCAGCAGCCAAGATCGAAGGGGAAGTAACACCGGGGAGCTGTTTTTT. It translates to CASSQDRRGSNTGELFF.

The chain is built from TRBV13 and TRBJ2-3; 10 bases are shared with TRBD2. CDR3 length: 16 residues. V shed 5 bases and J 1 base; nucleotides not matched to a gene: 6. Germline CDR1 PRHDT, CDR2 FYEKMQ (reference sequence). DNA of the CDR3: TGTGCCAGCAGCCCCGAGCGGGGGGGCGGCACAGATACGCAGTATTTT. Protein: CASSPERGGGTDTQYF.

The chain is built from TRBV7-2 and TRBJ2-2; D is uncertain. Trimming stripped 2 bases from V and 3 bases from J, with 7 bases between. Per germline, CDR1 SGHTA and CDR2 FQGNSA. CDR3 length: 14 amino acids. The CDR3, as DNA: TGTGCCAGCAGCTTATTTGGGCACACCGGGGAGCTGTTTTTT. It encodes CASSLFGHTGELFF. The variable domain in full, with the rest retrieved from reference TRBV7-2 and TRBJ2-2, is GAGVSQSPSNKVTEKGKDVELRCDPISGHTALYWYRQSLGQGLEFLIYFQGNSAPDKSGLPSDRFSAERTGGSVSTLTIQRTQQEDSAVYLCASSLFGHTGELFFGEGSRLTVL.

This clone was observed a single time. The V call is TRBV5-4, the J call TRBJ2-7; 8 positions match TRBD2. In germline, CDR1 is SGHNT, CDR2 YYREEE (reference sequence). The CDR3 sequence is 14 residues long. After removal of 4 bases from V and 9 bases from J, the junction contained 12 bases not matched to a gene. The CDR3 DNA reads TGTGCCAGCAGCCGGGAGGGGGGGCGCTCCGGGCAGTACGTC. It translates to CASSREGGRSGQYV.

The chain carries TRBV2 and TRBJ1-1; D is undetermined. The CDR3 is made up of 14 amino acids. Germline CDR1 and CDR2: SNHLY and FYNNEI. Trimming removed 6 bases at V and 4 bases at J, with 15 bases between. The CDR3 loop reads CASRVEYSGTEAFF. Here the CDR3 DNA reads TGTGCCAGCAGAGTCGAATACTCGGGCACTGAAGCTTTCTTT. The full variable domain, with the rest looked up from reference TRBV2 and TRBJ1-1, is EPEVTQTPSHQVTQMGQEVILRCVPISNHLYFYWYRQILGQKVEFLVSFYNNEISEKSEIFDDQFSVERPDGSNFTLKIRSTKLEDSAMYFCASRVEYSGTEAFFGQGTRLTVV.

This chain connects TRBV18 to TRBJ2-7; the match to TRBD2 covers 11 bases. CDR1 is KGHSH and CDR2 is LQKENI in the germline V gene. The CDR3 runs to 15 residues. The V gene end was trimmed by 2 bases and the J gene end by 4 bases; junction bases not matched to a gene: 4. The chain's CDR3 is CASSPTSGGVYEQYV. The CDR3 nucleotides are TGTGCCAGCTCACCAACTAGCGGGGGTGTATACGAGCAGTACGTC.

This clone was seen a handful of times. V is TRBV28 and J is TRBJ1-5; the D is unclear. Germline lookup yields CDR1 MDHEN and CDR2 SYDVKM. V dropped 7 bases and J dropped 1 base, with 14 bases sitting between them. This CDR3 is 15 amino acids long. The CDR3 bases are TGTGCCAGCACCGTTTATGCAGGAAGCAATCAGCCCCAGCATTTT. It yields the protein CASTVYAGSNQPQHF. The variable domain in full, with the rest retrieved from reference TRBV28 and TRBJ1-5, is DVKVTQSSRYLVKRTGEKVFLECVQDMDHENMFWYRQDPGLGLRLIYFSYDVKMKEKGDIPEGYSVSREKKERFSLILESASTNQTSMYLCASTVYAGSNQPQHFGDGTRLSIL.

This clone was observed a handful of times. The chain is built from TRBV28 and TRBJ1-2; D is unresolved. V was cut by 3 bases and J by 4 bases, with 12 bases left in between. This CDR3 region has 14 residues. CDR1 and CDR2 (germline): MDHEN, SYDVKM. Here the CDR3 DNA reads TGTGCCAGCAGTTTGGAGGTCCCCCTCTATGGCTACACCTTC. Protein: CASSLEVPLYGYTF.

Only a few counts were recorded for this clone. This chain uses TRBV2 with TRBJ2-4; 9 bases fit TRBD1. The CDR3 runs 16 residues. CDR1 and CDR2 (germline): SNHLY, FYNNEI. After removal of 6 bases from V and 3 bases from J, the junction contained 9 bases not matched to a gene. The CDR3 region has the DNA TGTGCCAGCAGCGACAGGACAGGGGACGACAAAAACATTCAGTACTTC. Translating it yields CASSDRTGDDKNIQYF. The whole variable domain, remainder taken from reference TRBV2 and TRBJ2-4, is EPEVTQTPSHQVTQMGQEVILRCVPISNHLYFYWYRQILGQKVEFLVSFYNNEISEKSEIFDDQFSVERPDGSNFTLKIRSTKLEDSAMYFCASSDRTGDDKNIQYFGAGTRLSVL.

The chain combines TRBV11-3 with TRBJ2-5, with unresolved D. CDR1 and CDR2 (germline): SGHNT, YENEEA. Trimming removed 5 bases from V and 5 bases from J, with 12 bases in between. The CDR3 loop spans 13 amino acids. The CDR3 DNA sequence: TGTGCCAGCAGCCGGGCCTGGTTGGAGACCCAGTACTTC. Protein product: CASSRAWLETQYF.

In nucleotides, the CDR3 is TGTGCCAGCTACCAGGGCAGCACAGATACGCAGTATTTT. It translates to CASYQGSTDTQYF. The rearrangement links TRBV18 to TRBJ2-3; a weak D match, TRBD1 (5 bases). Germline V gene data show CDR1 as KGHSH and CDR2 as LQKENI. V lost 7 bases and J lost 0, with 8 bases in between. The CDR3 sequence is 13 residues long. Full variable domain (outside the CDR3, taken from reference TRBV18 and TRBJ2-3): NAGVMQNPRHLVRRRGQEARLRCSPMKGHSHVYWYRQLPEEGLKFMVYLQKENIIDESGMPKERFSAEFPKEGPSILRIQQVVRGDSAAYFCASYQGSTDTQYFGPGTRLTVL.

The DNA for the CDR3 is TGCAGCGTTGAAAGAGGAAGAGGGGTTAGCACAGATACGCAGTATTTT. It specifies CSVERGRGVSTDTQYF. The chain links TRBV29-1 to TRBJ2-3; D may match TRBD1 or TRBD2 (5 bases each). The CDR3 sequence is 16 residues long. Germline CDR1 SQVTM, CDR2 ANQGSEA. The V end lost 2 bases, the J end lost 0 bases, and 15 bases lay between the germline ends.

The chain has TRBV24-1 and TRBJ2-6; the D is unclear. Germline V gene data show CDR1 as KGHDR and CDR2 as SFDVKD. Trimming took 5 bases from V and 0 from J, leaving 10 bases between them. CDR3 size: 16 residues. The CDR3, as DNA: TGTGCCACCAGTGTTCTCAGCACCTCTGGGGCCAACGTCCTGACTTTC. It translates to CATSVLSTSGANVLTF.

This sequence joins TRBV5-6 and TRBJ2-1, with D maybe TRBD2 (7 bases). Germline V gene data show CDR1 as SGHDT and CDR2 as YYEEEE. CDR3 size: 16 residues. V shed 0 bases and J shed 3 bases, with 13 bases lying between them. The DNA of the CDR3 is TGTGCCAGCAGCTTGGATCGCGGGGGCCTCTACAATGAGCAGTTCTTC. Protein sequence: CASSLDRGGLYNEQFF.